These 32 T cell receptor beta chains originate from one sample sequenced in a study of cytomegalovirus exposure and HLA in healthy donors. 13 Jbeta primers and 60 Vbeta primers were used for the PCR. Only in-frame clones appear in the TCRdb table, and some are missing; sequencing was by immunoSEQ multiplex PCR. The repertoire holds 50,000 to 80,000 clones, with around four fifths as singletons. Sequenced: PBMCs. The receptors shown here come from a male donor in good health and CMV-seropositive.

V is TRBV10-3 and J is TRBJ2-6, with 7 bases lining up with TRBD1. From germline, CDR1 is ENHRY and CDR2 SYGVKD. The CDR3 covers 16 residues. V shed 2 bases, J shed 4 bases, and the junction held 5 bases outside the gene matches. CDR3 residues: CAISETRGRGANVLTF. The CDR3 DNA follows: TGTGCCATCAGTGAGACTAGGGGGCGGGGGGCCAACGTCCTGACTTTC.

This chain links TRBV19 with TRBJ1-2; D may be TRBD1 (6 bases). With 5 bases removed from V and 2 bases from J, the gap between germline ends came to 15 bases. The V gene's germline CDR1 is LNHDA and CDR2 SQIVND (reference sequence). The CDR3 extends over 15 amino acids. CDR3 in DNA: TGTGCCAGTAGTCGTCTATGGACAGACAACTATGGCTACACCTTC. It encodes CASSRLWTDNYGYTF.

In its sample, this clone was seen a few times. J is TRBJ1-2 and V is TRBV6-5, with TRBD1 matching over 7 bases. CDR3 length: 14 residues. Per germline, CDR1 MNHEY and CDR2 SVGAGI. The J segment lost 0 bases and the V segment lost 5 bases, leaving 3 bases of the junction unmatched. CDR3 sequence reads: CASSRGQPNYGYTF. The CDR3 nucleotides read TGTGCCAGCAGTAGGGGACAGCCTAACTATGGCTACACCTTC.

This sequence joins TRBV7-9 and TRBJ1-1, with TRBD1 matching 7 bases. CDR1 is SEHNR, CDR2 FQNEAQ, per germline (reference sequence). The CDR3 totals 16 residues. The junction had 5 bases not matched to a gene; V was cut back by 1 base and J by 0 bases. The CDR3 coding sequence is TGTGCCAGCAGCTTAGGTTTGGGACAGTTGAACACTGAAGCTTTCTTT. This codes for CASSLGLGQLNTEAFF.

The V call is TRBV7-6, the J call TRBJ2-1, with D maybe TRBD1 (6 bases). The CDR3 has 16 amino acids. Germline CDR1 SGHVS, CDR2 FNYEAQ. Trimming cost V 5 bases and J 5 bases, with 19 bases left between them. Here the CDR3 DNA reads TGTGCCAGCAGCGCACAGGGTTGGGGATACGACAATGAGCAGTTCTTC. Amino acids: CASSAQGWGYDNEQFF.

This clone has just a few counts. The V and J genes are TRBV7-9 and TRBJ2-7, with D tentatively TRBD2 (5 bases). Germline lookup yields CDR1 SEHNR and CDR2 FQNEAQ (reference sequence). Deletions cut 5 bases from V and 4 bases from J, with 12 bases between. This CDR3 contains 13 residues. CDR3 residues: CASSLGENYEQYF. CDR3 coding DNA: TGTGCCAGCAGCCTCGGGGAAAATTACGAGCAGTACTTC. The whole variable domain, filled in from reference TRBV7-9 and TRBJ2-7, reads DTGVSQNPRHKITKRGQNVTFRCDPISEHNRLYWYRQTLGQGPEFLTYFQNEAQLEKSRLLSDRFSAERPKGSFSTLEIQRTEQGDSAMYLCASSLGENYEQYFGPGTRLTVT.

The chain employs TRBV14 and TRBJ2-4, with a weak D call TRBD2 (6 bases). Trimming removed 3 bases from V and 4 bases from J, with 22 bases in between. The CDR3 contains 18 residues. Germline V lookup: CDR1 SGHDN, CDR2 FVKESK. CDR3 DNA sequence: TGTGCCAGCAGCCAGCCGGTGCCGGGACCCGCGGGGAAAAACATTCAGTACTTC. It encodes CASSQPVPGPAGKNIQYF.

The chain employs TRBV30 and TRBJ1-5; 12 bases are a match to TRBD1. V was clipped by 4 bases and J by 9 bases; unmatched bases: 13. In germline, CDR1 is GTSNPN, CDR2 SVGIG (reference sequence). CDR3 length: 16 amino acids. CDR3 sequence: CAWNLAGTGGSRPQHF. The DNA of the CDR3 is TGTGCCTGGAATTTAGCCGGGACAGGGGGCTCCCGGCCCCAGCATTTT.

This clone showed up just a few times. The V and J genes are TRBV30 and TRBJ1-1, with D possibly matching TRBD1 (6 bases). The CDR3 loop spans 15 amino acids. Trimming took off 5 bases at V and 5 bases at J, with 21 bases between the two ends. Germline V gene lookup returns CDR1 GTSNPN and CDR2 SVGIG (reference sequence). CDR3 loop: CAWGAPKTGRTEAFF. As DNA, the CDR3 is TGTGCCTGGGGTGCCCCGAAAACAGGGCGAACTGAAGCTTTCTTT. Full variable domain (rest looked up from reference TRBV30 and TRBJ1-1): SQTIHQWPATLVQPVGSPLSLECTVEGTSNPNLYWYRQAAGRGLQLLFYSVGIGQISSEVPQNLSASRPQDRQFILSSKKLLLSDSGFYLCAWGAPKTGRTEAFFGQGTRLTVV.

The V and J genes are TRBV16 and TRBJ2-7; D possibly corresponds to TRBD2 (6 bases). The germline gives CDR1 KGHSY, CDR2 FQNENV. Trimming removed 4 bases at V and 4 bases at J, with 17 bases between. The CDR3 is 15 residues long. Here the CDR3 reads CASSRPDGGRYEQYF. DNA for the CDR3: TGTGCCAGCAGCCGGCCGGACGGAGGGAGATACGAGCAGTACTTC.

For the CDR3, the DNA is TGTGCCAGCAGTAGGGACAGAAGTAATCAGCCCCAGCATTTT. It codes for CASSRDRSNQPQHF. The chain combines TRBV7-2 with TRBJ1-5; 7 bases align to TRBD1. The ends lost 6 bases at V and 4 bases at J; junction bases unmatched: 6. This CDR3 spans 14 amino acids. Germline V gives CDR1 SGHTA, CDR2 FQGNSA.

The chain has TRBV6-6 and TRBJ1-6; D is undetermined. Germline V gene lookup returns CDR1 MNHNY and CDR2 SVGAGI (reference sequence). Trimming stripped 6 bases from V and 8 bases from J, with 20 bases between. The CDR3 covers 16 residues. For the CDR3, the DNA is TGTGCCAGCAGGAGATTTCCGGATATCCTAGATTCACCCCTCCACTTT. Amino acids: CASRRFPDILDSPLHF.

The chain carries TRBV4-3 and TRBJ2-1; perhaps TRBD1 as D (5 bases). With 4 bases removed from V and 8 bases from J, the gap between germline ends came to 18 bases. Germline CDR1 reads LGHNA; CDR2 reads YSLEER. CDR3 length: 15 residues. The CDR3 DNA sequence: TGCGCCAGCAGCCTCCGTGCAGGGCCCGAACATGAGCAGTTCTTC. Protein: CASSLRAGPEHEQFF.

This sequence joins TRBV7-2 and TRBJ2-1, with 7 bases aligning to TRBD2. CDR1 and CDR2 (germline): SGHTA, FQGNSA. The CDR3 loop spans 14 amino acids. The ends lost 8 bases at V and 5 bases at J; junction bases unmatched: 9. CDR3 bases: TGTGCCAGCCAATACCGGGACTACCACAATGAGCAGTTCTTC. It encodes CASQYRDYHNEQFF.

J is TRBJ1-3 and V is TRBV30; a possible D gene is TRBD1 (6 bases). The CDR3 length is 19 residues. The ends were cut back, 3 bases at V and 0 bases at J, with 24 bases in the middle. Germline V gene lookup returns CDR1 GTSNPN and CDR2 SVGIG (reference sequence). CDR3: CAWSLGGASRFPSGNTIYF. The CDR3 DNA is TGTGCCTGGAGCCTCGGGGGGGCGAGTCGTTTCCCCTCTGGAAACACCATATATTTT.

This rearrangement joins TRBV7-2 to TRBJ1-3; perhaps TRBD1 as D (6 bases). The length of the CDR3 is 15 residues. V dropped 1 base and J dropped 2 bases, with 9 bases sitting between them. Per the germline V gene, CDR1 is SGHTA and CDR2 is FQGNSA. CDR3 in amino acids: CASSLVGGAGNTIYF. In DNA, the CDR3 is TGTGCCAGCAGCTTAGTAGGGGGAGCTGGAAACACCATATATTTT.

This clone has a single count. The CDR3 spells CASSQGGLADFLPDTQYF. In DNA, the CDR3 is TGTGCCAGCAGCCAGGGAGGACTAGCGGATTTCTTGCCAGATACGCAGTATTTT. The genes are TRBV4-2 and TRBJ2-3, with 10 positions matching TRBD2. This CDR3 region has 18 residues. Germline CDR1 LGHNA, CDR2 YNFKEQ. Trimming cost V 3 bases and J 4 bases; bases outside gene matches: 13.

A few counts support this clone. The rearrangement links TRBV4-3 to TRBJ2-5, with 10 bases fitting TRBD2. V trimming: 4 bases; J trimming: 1 base; junction bases outside the gene matches: 3. Germline CDR1 reads LGHNA; CDR2 reads YSLEER. The CDR3 sequence is 15 residues long. CDR3 in amino acids: CASSPQRGGQETQYF. For the CDR3, the DNA is TGCGCCAGCAGCCCCCAGCGGGGGGGCCAAGAGACCCAGTACTTC.

V usage is TRBV7-9 and J usage is TRBJ2-7; tentatively, D is TRBD2 (6 bases). Germline assignment: CDR1 SEHNR and CDR2 FQNEAQ (reference sequence). V dropped 6 bases and J dropped 1 base, with 16 bases sitting between them. The CDR3 totals 15 residues. The CDR3 reads CASRAGPYKSYEQYF. The CDR3 DNA reads as TGTGCCAGCAGGGCGGGGCCTTATAAATCCTACGAGCAGTACTTC.

Turning to this clone: Different DNA sequences within this sample yield the same CDR3. The chain combines TRBV27 with TRBJ2-7, with 7 bases aligning to TRBD2. Looked up from germline, CDR1 is MNHEY and CDR2 is SMNVEV (reference sequence). CDR3 length equals 14 residues. V gave up 3 bases and J gave up 0 bases; unmatched junction bases: 2. CDR3 DNA: TGTGCCAGCAGTTTCGGCGGGGGCTCCTACGAGCAGTACTTC. Translation gives CASSFGGGSYEQYF.

V and J are TRBV9 and TRBJ1-2, with unresolved D. Germline values: CDR1 SGDLS, CDR2 YYNGEE. The length of the CDR3 is 13 residues. V lost 3 bases, J lost 2 bases, and 8 bases lay in between. Here the CDR3 reads CASSDQANYGYTF. CDR3 nucleotides: TGTGCCAGCAGCGATCAGGCGAACTATGGCTACACCTTC.

This chain links TRBV29-1 with TRBJ2-3; D is perhaps TRBD2 (5 bases). Trimming took off 7 bases at V and 4 bases at J, with 12 bases between the two ends. The germline V gene has CDR1 SQVTM and CDR2 ANQGSEA. This CDR3 region has 12 residues. CDR3 nucleotide sequence: TGCAGCGGTAAGGGCGGGCCAGATACGCAGTATTTT. Translating it yields CSGKGGPDTQYF.

The chain recombines TRBV7-2 with TRBJ1-1, with TRBD1 identical over 10 bases. Per the germline V gene, CDR1 is SGHTA and CDR2 is FQGNSA. V lost 7 bases to trimming and J lost 5 bases; unmatched junction nucleotides: 10. CDR3 length equals 15 residues. CDR3 region: CASKKRTGGSTEAFF. The CDR3 bases are TGTGCCAGCAAGAAAAGGACAGGGGGTAGTACTGAAGCTTTCTTT.

The V and J genes are TRBV29-1 and TRBJ1-5; D may be TRBD1 (5 bases). The germline CDR1 and CDR2 sequences are SQVTM and ANQGSEA. The CDR3 length is 12 residues. V was pared by 4 bases and J by 1 base, with 5 bases between. DNA of the CDR3: TGCAGCGTTGGACAGAGCAATCAGCCCCAGCATTTT. It encodes CSVGQSNQPQHF.

V is TRBV19 and J is TRBJ2-1, with D perhaps matching TRBD2 (6 bases). V was pared by 4 bases and J by 2 bases, with 15 bases between. CDR3 size: 16 residues. Germline CDR1 is LNHDA and CDR2 is SQIVND (reference sequence). The CDR3 is CASSRGSGVPYNEQFF. In DNA, the CDR3 is TGTGCCAGTAGTAGGGGATCGGGGGTTCCCTACAATGAGCAGTTCTTC.

This chain links TRBV7-2 with TRBJ2-1; 9 positions agree with TRBD1. The germline CDR1 and CDR2 sequences are SGHTA and FQGNSA. The CDR3 consists of 15 residues. V lost 4 bases, J lost 8 bases, and 9 bases stayed unmatched. CDR3 sequence (DNA): TGTGCCAGCAGCTCCGGGGACAGGGCGGGGCATGAGCAGTTCTTC. This translates into CASSSGDRAGHEQFF.

This clone was recorded only once. The chain carries TRBV4-1 and TRBJ2-6; a weak D match, TRBD2 (6 bases). CDR1 is MGHRA, CDR2 YSYEKL, per germline. The CDR3 runs to 18 residues. V was shortened by 4 bases and J by 0 bases, with 16 bases between the two germline ends. CDR3 DNA sequence: TGCGCCAGCAGCCCGAGTCCGGGACTCTCCTCTGGGGCCAACGTCCTGACTTTC. Protein sequence: CASSPSPGLSSGANVLTF.

The chain has TRBV13 and TRBJ1-3, with D possibly matching TRBD1 (6 bases). Trimming took 5 bases from V and 4 from J, leaving 12 bases between them. The germline gives CDR1 PRHDT, CDR2 FYEKMQ (reference sequence). The CDR3 extends over 14 amino acids. For the CDR3, the DNA is TGTGCCAGCAGCCCCTCAGGGGTCGGAAACACCATATATTTT. Translation: CASSPSGVGNTIYF.

The chain links TRBV6-5 to TRBJ2-1, with D possibly TRBD1 on 6 matching bases. Trimming left V 7 bases short and J 0 bases short, with 13 bases between. The germline CDR1 and CDR2 sequences are MNHEY and SVGAGI. This CDR3 has 15 residues. The DNA of the CDR3 is TGTGCCAGCACTCTACAGGGAAGCTCCTACAATGAGCAGTTCTTC. Amino acids: CASTLQGSSYNEQFF.

The chain combines TRBV13 with TRBJ2-7; the D gene is possibly TRBD1 (5 bases). The germline V gene has CDR1 PRHDT and CDR2 FYEKMQ (reference sequence). This CDR3 spans 11 amino acids. Trimming removed 5 bases at V and 6 bases at J, with 8 bases between. The CDR3 loop is CASSQGGEQYF. The CDR3 bases are TGTGCCAGCAGCCAGGGCGGCGAGCAGTACTTC. Full variable domain (missing parts from reference TRBV13 and TRBJ2-7): AAGVIQSPRHLIKEKRETATLKCYPIPRHDTVYWYQQGPGQDPQFLISFYEKMQSDKGSIPDRFSAQQFSDYHSELNMSSLELGDSALYFCASSQGGEQYFGPGTRLTVT.

The gene calls are TRBV5-1 and TRBJ1-5, with TRBD1 matching over 10 bases. The germline V gene encodes CDR1 SGHRS and CDR2 YFSETQ. Trimming removed 4 bases from V and 4 bases from J; junction bases left unmatched: 11. The CDR3 spans 17 residues. The CDR3 is CASSPGQGPGLNQPQHF. CDR3 bases: TGCGCCAGCAGCCCGGGACAGGGGCCGGGTTTAAATCAGCCCCAGCATTTT.

The rearrangement links TRBV28 to TRBJ2-1, with TRBD2 matching over 11 bases. The CDR3 is 17 residues long. Germline assignment: CDR1 MDHEN and CDR2 SYDVKM. With 4 bases clipped from V and 3 bases from J, the junction kept 8 bases outside the gene matches. CDR3 bases: TGTGCCAGCAGTTCCTTACTAGCGGGGGATTTCTACAATGAGCAGTTCTTC. Amino acids: CASSSLLAGDFYNEQFF. The full variable domain, with the rest looked up from reference TRBV28 and TRBJ2-1, is DVKVTQSSRYLVKRTGEKVFLECVQDMDHENMFWYRQDPGLGLRLIYFSYDVKMKEKGDIPEGYSVSREKKERFSLILESASTNQTSMYLCASSSLLAGDFYNEQFFGPGTRLTVL.